This T cell receptor (beta chain) was recorded in a study of cytomegalovirus exposure and HLA in healthy donors. CDR1 is SNHLY and CDR2 is FYNNEI in the germline V gene. V lost 5 bases and J lost 5; bases outside the gene matches: 8. There are 14 residues in the CDR3. Worth noting for this clone: Its antigen remains unknown.

Overall study findings and caveats: Altogether, 150 to 200 TCR beta chains were recorded as cytomegalovirus-associated.

Clones were read by immunoSEQ multiplex PCR, and TCRdb kept only the in-frame ones, dropping some. The sample consists of about 160,000 clones, 89% of them appearing once. The V gene is TRBV2, the J gene TRBJ2-7; 8 bases match TRBD1. The sequence was collected from a woman aged 18 to 35 in good health and CMV-seropositive. Material: PBMCs. CDR3 residues: CASSSGTGRDEQYF. In DNA, the CDR3 is TGTGCCAGCAGTTCCGGGACAGGTAGGGACGAGCAGTACTTC. Supplemented by reference TRBV2 and TRBJ2-7, the full variable domain reads EPEVTQTPSHQVTQMGQEVILRCVPISNHLYFYWYRQILGQKVEFLVSFYNNEISEKSEIFDDQFSVERPDGSNFTLKIRSTKLEDSAMYFCASSSGTGRDEQYFGPGTRLTVT.